The 7 T cell receptor beta chains presented below share a single source sample, sequenced in a study of radiotherapy plus CTLA-4 blockade in lung cancer. Using immunoSEQ multiplex PCR, the repertoire was profiled, and TCRdb retains in-frame clones only, with some absent. Here the sample spans roughly 50,000 clones, roughly three quarters being singletons. The starting material was peripheral blood, obtained from a patient treated with radiotherapy plus ipilimumab. The receptors here all came from a human donor with non-small cell lung cancer who had a partial response to radiotherapy plus ipilimumab.

This chain uses TRBV9 with TRBJ2-5, with TRBD1 matching over 9 bases. The length of the CDR3 is 15 residues. Germline CDR1 and CDR2: SGDLS and YYNGEE. V lost 0 bases and J lost 5; bases outside the gene matches: 5. CDR3 nucleotide sequence: TGTGCCAGCAGCGTAGCAACAGGGGGCCTTGAGACCCAGTACTTC. Amino acids: CASSVATGGLETQYF.

This sequence joins TRBV29-1 and TRBJ1-1; 8 nucleotides agree with TRBD1. This CDR3 is 14 amino acids long. The junction had 12 bases not matched to a gene; V was cut back by 7 bases and J by 5 bases. CDR1 and CDR2 from the germline V gene are SQVTM and ANQGSEA. CDR3 DNA sequence: TGCAGCGCCTGTCCCACAGGGGGAGGTACTGAAGCTTTCTTT. Encoded protein: CSACPTGGGTEAFF.

The V call is TRBV11-2, the J call TRBJ2-7, with a possible D match to TRBD2 (5 bases). CDR1 is SGHAT and CDR2 is FQNNGV in the germline V gene. Deletions cut 0 bases from V and 2 bases from J, with 11 bases between. The CDR3 length is 15 residues. The DNA of the CDR3 is TGTGCCAGCAGCTTAGATTCGGTCGGGACCTACGAGCAGTACTTC. Translation: CASSLDSVGTYEQYF.

The V gene is TRBV27, the J gene TRBJ1-3; 9 bases map to TRBD1. There are 14 residues in the CDR3. Per germline, CDR1 MNHEY and CDR2 SMNVEV (reference sequence). Losses at the gene ends were 5 bases for V and 9 bases for J; bases not matched to a gene: 8. The CDR3 protein is CASSPGQGYRTIYF. The CDR3 nucleotides read TGTGCCAGCAGTCCCGGACAGGGGTACCGCACCATATATTTT.

This chain uses TRBV4-1 with TRBJ1-5, with no clear D. CDR1 is MGHRA, CDR2 YSYEKL, per germline. The V gene lost 1 base and the J gene lost 0 bases, with 7 bases spanning the gap. The CDR3 has 15 amino acids. CDR3 nucleotide sequence: TGCGCCAGCAGCCAAGGGGAGTATAGCAATCAGCCCCAGCATTTT. Amino acids: CASSQGEYSNQPQHF.

CDR3 sequence (DNA): TGCAGCGTTGAAGAGTTTTCGGGACAGGGACAAGAGACCCAGTACTTC. Translated, it gives CSVEEFSGQGQETQYF. This rearrangement joins TRBV29-1 to TRBJ2-5, with 9 bases lining up with TRBD1. Germline V gives CDR1 SQVTM, CDR2 ANQGSEA. V gave up 0 bases and J gave up 2 bases; unmatched junction bases: 7. The CDR3 sequence is 16 residues long.

This clone was counted only a few times. In the same sample, other DNA sequences code for this CDR3. J is TRBJ2-6 and V is TRBV27; D may be TRBD1 (6 bases). This CDR3 region has 15 residues. Looked up from germline, CDR1 is MNHEY and CDR2 is SMNVEV (reference sequence). V lost 8 bases to trimming and J lost 1 base, with 12 bases between them. The CDR3 bases are TGTGCCAGCGGACCAACAGGGTCTGGGGCCAACGTCCTGACTTTC. Translated, it gives CASGPTGSGANVLTF.